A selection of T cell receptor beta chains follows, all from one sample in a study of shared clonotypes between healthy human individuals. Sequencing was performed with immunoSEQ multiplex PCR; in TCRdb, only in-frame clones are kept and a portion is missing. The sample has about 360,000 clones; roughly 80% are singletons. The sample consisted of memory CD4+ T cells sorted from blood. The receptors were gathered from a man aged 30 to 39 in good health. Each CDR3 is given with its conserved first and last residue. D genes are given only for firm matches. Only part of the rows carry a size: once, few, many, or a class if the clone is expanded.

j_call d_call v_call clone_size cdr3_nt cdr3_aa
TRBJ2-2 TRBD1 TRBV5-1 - TGCGCCAGCAGCTTGGGCGCCGGGACAGGGAACACCGGGGAGCTGTTTTTT CASSLGAGTGNTGELFF
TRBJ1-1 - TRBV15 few TGTGCCACCGGGCAGGATCAGAACACTGAAGCTTTCTTT CATGQDQNTEAFF
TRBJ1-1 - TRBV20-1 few TGCAGTGCTAGCTCGGATACTGAAGCTTTCTTT CSASSDTEAFF
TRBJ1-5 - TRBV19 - TGTGCCAGTAGTATTACAGGGTGGAATCAGCCCCAGCATTTT CASSITGWNQPQHF
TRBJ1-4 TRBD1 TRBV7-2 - TGTGCCAGCAGCTCATCCCAGGGGGCTTGGGAAAAACTGTTTTTT CASSSSQGAWEKLFF
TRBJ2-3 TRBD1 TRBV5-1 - TGCGCCAGCATACAGACTCCGGGACAGGGGGCTGATACGCAGTATTTT CASIQTPGQGADTQYF
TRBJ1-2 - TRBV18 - TGTGCCAGCTCATTACTCAGGGGAGAAGACTATGGCTACACCTTC CASSLLRGEDYGYTF
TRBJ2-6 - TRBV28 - TGTGCCAGCTTAGGGACATTCACCTCTGGGGCCAACGTCCTGACTTTC CASLGTFTSGANVLTF
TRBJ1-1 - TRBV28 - TGTGCCAGCAGCGGACACTTGGGAGCTTTCTTT CASSGHLGAFF
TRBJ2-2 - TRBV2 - TGTGCCAGCAGTGGGTTCACAACGAACACCGGGGAGCTGTTTTTT CASSGFTTNTGELFF
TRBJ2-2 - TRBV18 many TGTGCCAGCTCACCGAGCGGGACACCGAAAACCGGGGAGCTGTTTTTT CASSPSGTPKTGELFF
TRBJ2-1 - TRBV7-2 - TGTGCCAGCAGCTTAGATTCGGCTAGTGGGAAGTTCTTC CASSLDSASGKFF
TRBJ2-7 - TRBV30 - TGTGCCTGGAATTCTGGGGGGCGCTCCTACGAGCAGTACTTC CAWNSGGRSYEQYF
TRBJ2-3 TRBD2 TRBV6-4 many TGTGCCAGCAGTCTAGCGGGAGGAGGCACAGATACGCAGTATTTT CASSLAGGGTDTQYF
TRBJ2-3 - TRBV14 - TGTGCCAGCAGCCAAGATCGGGGGGATACGCAGTATTTT CASSQDRGDTQYF
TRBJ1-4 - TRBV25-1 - TGTGCCAGCAGTGAACCCGGAGAAGGGCGGAGGGATGAAAAACTGTTTTTT CASSEPGEGRRDEKLFF
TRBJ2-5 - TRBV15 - TGTGCCACCAGCACCCGAAACTACCAAGAGACCCAGTACTTC CATSTRNYQETQYF
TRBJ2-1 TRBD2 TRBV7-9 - TGTGCCGGAACTATAGCGGGAGGGTACGCTAGTGAGCAGTTCTTC CAGTIAGGYASEQFF
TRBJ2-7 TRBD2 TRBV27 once TGTGCCACCTATGAGGGACTAGCGGGACGTTTCTACGAGCAGTACTTC CATYEGLAGRFYEQYF